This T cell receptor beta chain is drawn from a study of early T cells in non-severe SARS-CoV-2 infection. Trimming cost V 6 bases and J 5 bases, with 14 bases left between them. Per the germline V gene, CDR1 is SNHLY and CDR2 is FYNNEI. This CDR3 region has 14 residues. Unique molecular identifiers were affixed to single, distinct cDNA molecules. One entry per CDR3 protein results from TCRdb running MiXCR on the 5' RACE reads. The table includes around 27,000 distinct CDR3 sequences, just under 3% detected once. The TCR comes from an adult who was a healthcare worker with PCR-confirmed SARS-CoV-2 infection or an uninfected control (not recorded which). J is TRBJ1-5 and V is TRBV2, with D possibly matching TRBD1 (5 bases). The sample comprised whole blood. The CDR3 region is CASSADSWDQPQHF. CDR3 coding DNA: TGTGCCAGCAGCGCTGACAGTTGGGATCAGCCCCAGCATTTT.